These T cell receptor beta chains were read from a single sample in a study of radiotherapy plus CTLA-4 blockade in lung cancer. TCRdb's table, derived via immunoSEQ multiplex PCR, lists solely in-frame clones and lacks some. Of over 85,000 clones in the sample, 88% are singletons; the top ten hold 4.5% to 6%. Sequencing used peripheral blood, obtained from a patient treated with radiotherapy plus ipilimumab. All receptors come from a human donor with non-small cell lung cancer that progressed on radiotherapy plus ipilimumab. Each CDR3 is given with its conserved first and last residue. Each record gives: clone size, J gene, V gene, D gene, CDR3 DNA, CDR3 protein. A D gene is named only where the DNA matches it firmly. Only part of the rows carry a size: once, few, many, or a class if the clone is expanded.

clone_size: NA; j_call: TRBJ1-2; v_call: TRBV5-6; d_call: NA; cdr3_nt: TGTGCCAGCAGCGAAAACCGGGACGGGTATGGCTACACCTTC; cdr3_aa: CASSENRDGYGYTF
clone_size: NA; j_call: TRBJ2-1; v_call: TRBV29-1; d_call: NA; cdr3_nt: TGCAGCGTTGGCGACAGTGGCAATGAGCAGTTCTTC; cdr3_aa: CSVGDSGNEQFF
clone_size: NA; j_call: TRBJ2-1; v_call: TRBV18; d_call: NA; cdr3_nt: TGTGCCAGCTCACCACTACAGAGCTCCTACAATGAGCAGTTCTTC; cdr3_aa: CASSPLQSSYNEQFF
clone_size: NA; j_call: TRBJ2-7; v_call: TRBV18; d_call: NA; cdr3_nt: TGTGCCAGCTCCACAACCTTACTCGAGCAGTACTTC; cdr3_aa: CASSTTLLEQYF
clone_size: NA; j_call: TRBJ2-7; v_call: TRBV29-1; d_call: TRBD1; cdr3_nt: TGCAGCGCGAGACCGGGACAGGGGTACGAGCAGTACTTC; cdr3_aa: CSARPGQGYEQYF
clone_size: NA; j_call: TRBJ1-1; v_call: TRBV19; d_call: TRBD1; cdr3_nt: TGTGCCAGTAGTGTCCGGACAGGGCCATCGAACACTGAAGCTTTCTTT; cdr3_aa: CASSVRTGPSNTEAFF
clone_size: NA; j_call: TRBJ1-4; v_call: TRBV19; d_call: NA; cdr3_nt: TGTGCCAGTAGTGGCCCCACAGGTCAGAAGGCAACTAATGAAAAACTGTTTTTT; cdr3_aa: CASSGPTGQKATNEKLFF
clone_size: few; j_call: TRBJ2-7; v_call: TRBV19; d_call: TRBD1; cdr3_nt: TGTGCCAGTAGTATAGGTCAGGGGGAATCTCGCGAGCAGTACTTC; cdr3_aa: CASSIGQGESREQYF
clone_size: few; j_call: TRBJ1-1; v_call: TRBV12-5; d_call: NA; cdr3_nt: TGTGCTAGTGGTTTGGTAGTTTCCAGTGGGGGCACTGAAGCTTTCTTT; cdr3_aa: CASGLVVSSGGTEAFF
clone_size: NA; j_call: TRBJ1-3; v_call: TRBV30; d_call: TRBD1; cdr3_nt: TGTGCCTGGAGGCGGGGGAGACAGGGGGGAAACACCATATATTTT; cdr3_aa: CAWRRGRQGGNTIYF
clone_size: few; j_call: TRBJ1-4; v_call: TRBV2; d_call: NA; cdr3_nt: TGTGCCAGCAGCCCCCCGGGCGAAAAACTGTTTTTT; cdr3_aa: CASSPPGEKLFF
clone_size: NA; j_call: TRBJ2-1; v_call: TRBV10-3; d_call: TRBD2; cdr3_nt: TGTGCCATCAGTCCAAAGCTCGAGCGGGGGGACAATGAGCAGTTCTTC; cdr3_aa: CAISPKLERGDNEQFF
clone_size: NA; j_call: TRBJ2-1; v_call: TRBV5-1; d_call: TRBD2; cdr3_nt: TGCGCCAGCAGCCAAAAGCGGGAATCCTACAATGAGCAGTTCTTC; cdr3_aa: CASSQKRESYNEQFF
clone_size: NA; j_call: TRBJ2-7; v_call: TRBV2; d_call: TRBD1; cdr3_nt: TGTGCCAGCAAACCCGGGACAGTCAACTACGAGCAGTACTTC; cdr3_aa: CASKPGTVNYEQYF
clone_size: NA; j_call: TRBJ2-7; v_call: TRBV15; d_call: TRBD1; cdr3_nt: TGTGCCACCAGCAGAGGGACAGGGGTTAAGTACGAGCAGTACTTC; cdr3_aa: CATSRGTGVKYEQYF
clone_size: once; j_call: TRBJ2-3; v_call: TRBV2; d_call: NA; cdr3_nt: TGTGCCAGCAGTGATTCTTGGGCCGGATCCGATACGCAGTATTTT; cdr3_aa: CASSDSWAGSDTQYF
clone_size: NA; j_call: TRBJ1-4; v_call: TRBV29-1; d_call: NA; cdr3_nt: TGCAGCGTTGCAGCAGGGGACGAAAAACTGTTTTTT; cdr3_aa: CSVAAGDEKLFF
clone_size: NA; j_call: TRBJ2-3; v_call: TRBV6-6; d_call: TRBD2; cdr3_nt: TGTGCCAGCGGAGCGGGAGGGCCGTCAGATACGCAGTATTTT; cdr3_aa: CASGAGGPSDTQYF
clone_size: NA; j_call: TRBJ2-3; v_call: TRBV7-3; d_call: NA; cdr3_nt: TGTGCCAGCAGTGTAGGGGCAGATACGCAGTATTTT; cdr3_aa: CASSVGADTQYF
clone_size: NA; j_call: TRBJ2-1; v_call: TRBV5-1; d_call: NA; cdr3_nt: TGCGCCAGCAGCTTGGCCGTGGGGGCGCGTGAGCAGTTCTTC; cdr3_aa: CASSLAVGAREQFF
clone_size: NA; j_call: TRBJ2-1; v_call: TRBV7-7; d_call: TRBD2; cdr3_nt: TGTGCTAGCAACTTTCTAGCGGGAGCATTGAATGAGCAGTTCTTC; cdr3_aa: CASNFLAGALNEQFF
clone_size: NA; j_call: TRBJ1-1; v_call: TRBV5-1; d_call: NA; cdr3_nt: TGCGCCAGCAGCACCGACGGCACTGAAGCTTTCTTT; cdr3_aa: CASSTDGTEAFF
clone_size: NA; j_call: TRBJ1-2; v_call: TRBV6-5; d_call: TRBD1; cdr3_nt: TGTGCCAGCAGTTACCGGGACAGGGGAATCTATGGCTACACCTTC; cdr3_aa: CASSYRDRGIYGYTF
clone_size: NA; j_call: TRBJ2-3; v_call: TRBV2; d_call: NA; cdr3_nt: TGTGCCAGCAGTCGCCGACCTGCGGGAAACACAGATACGCAGTATTTT; cdr3_aa: CASSRRPAGNTDTQYF
clone_size: NA; j_call: TRBJ2-7; v_call: TRBV13; d_call: TRBD2; cdr3_nt: TGTGCCAGCAGCTTATCGGCCAGGTCAAGACTAGCGGGAGGGTACGAGCAGTACTTC; cdr3_aa: CASSLSARSRLAGGYEQYF
clone_size: NA; j_call: TRBJ2-7; v_call: TRBV18; d_call: NA; cdr3_nt: TGTGCCAGCTCACCCGAGCGGCATTACGAGCAGTACTTC; cdr3_aa: CASSPERHYEQYF
clone_size: NA; j_call: TRBJ1-5; v_call: TRBV25-1; d_call: NA; cdr3_nt: TGTGCCAGCAAAGGGAATCAGCCCCAGCATTTT; cdr3_aa: CASKGNQPQHF
clone_size: NA; j_call: TRBJ2-3; v_call: TRBV5-1; d_call: NA; cdr3_nt: TGCGCCAGCAGCTTGGCCTTAGGACAGACAGATACGCAGTATTTT; cdr3_aa: CASSLALGQTDTQYF
clone_size: NA; j_call: TRBJ2-1; v_call: TRBV11-3; d_call: NA; cdr3_nt: TGTGCCAGCAGCCAGAGCGGAATATACAATGAGCAGTTCTTC; cdr3_aa: CASSQSGIYNEQFF
clone_size: NA; j_call: TRBJ1-3; v_call: TRBV5-1; d_call: TRBD1; cdr3_nt: TGCGCCAGCAGCCTCCGACAGGGAGGCTCTGGAAACACCATATATTTT; cdr3_aa: CASSLRQGGSGNTIYF
clone_size: NA; j_call: TRBJ2-7; v_call: TRBV4-1; d_call: NA; cdr3_nt: TGCGCCAGCAGCCAAGGTGACTCCTACGAGCAGTACTTC; cdr3_aa: CASSQGDSYEQYF
clone_size: NA; j_call: TRBJ1-4; v_call: TRBV6-6; d_call: NA; cdr3_nt: TGTGCCAGCAGTTACTTGGGGTCCGATGAAAAACTGTTTTTT; cdr3_aa: CASSYLGSDEKLFF
clone_size: NA; j_call: TRBJ1-2; v_call: TRBV15; d_call: NA; cdr3_nt: TGTGCCACCGGGGATAGGGGGTTCGTCGGCTACACCTTC; cdr3_aa: CATGDRGFVGYTF
clone_size: NA; j_call: TRBJ2-5; v_call: TRBV7-9; d_call: TRBD2; cdr3_nt: TGTGCCAGCAGACCTAGCGGGAGTGGAGAGACCCAGTACTTC; cdr3_aa: CASRPSGSGETQYF
clone_size: NA; j_call: TRBJ2-7; v_call: TRBV7-8; d_call: TRBD2; cdr3_nt: TGTGCCAGCAGCTCACGGGGGGGGTTCGACGAGCAGTACTTC; cdr3_aa: CASSSRGGFDEQYF
clone_size: NA; j_call: TRBJ2-7; v_call: TRBV9; d_call: TRBD1; cdr3_nt: TGTGCCAGCAGCATCGGGACAGGGGTCTACGAGCAGTACTTC; cdr3_aa: CASSIGTGVYEQYF
clone_size: NA; j_call: TRBJ2-1; v_call: TRBV30; d_call: NA; cdr3_nt: TGTGCCTGGAGTGTAGTCAGCTTAAAATACAATGAGCAGTTCTTC; cdr3_aa: CAWSVVSLKYNEQFF
clone_size: NA; j_call: TRBJ1-1; v_call: TRBV6-6; d_call: TRBD1; cdr3_nt: TGTGCCAGCAACGCACAGGGGGCGAGGGACACTGAAGCTTTCTTT; cdr3_aa: CASNAQGARDTEAFF
clone_size: few; j_call: TRBJ2-2; v_call: TRBV2; d_call: NA; cdr3_nt: TGTGCCAGCAGTGATTTCGGGGAGCTGTTTTTT; cdr3_aa: CASSDFGELFF
clone_size: NA; j_call: TRBJ2-1; v_call: TRBV7-9; d_call: TRBD2; cdr3_nt: TGTGCCAGCAGCTTGCCGGGAGGTCTCTACAATGAGCAGTTCTTC; cdr3_aa: CASSLPGGLYNEQFF
clone_size: NA; j_call: TRBJ2-3; v_call: TRBV5-6; d_call: TRBD1; cdr3_nt: TGTGCCAGCAGCTTTTCCGTAGGGGGCGCAGATACGCAGTATTTT; cdr3_aa: CASSFSVGGADTQYF
clone_size: NA; j_call: TRBJ1-4; v_call: TRBV5-4; d_call: NA; cdr3_nt: TGTGCCAGCAGCGTCCTTGGGACGGCTAATGAAAAACTGTTTTTT; cdr3_aa: CASSVLGTANEKLFF
clone_size: NA; j_call: TRBJ2-1; v_call: TRBV5-1; d_call: TRBD2; cdr3_nt: TGCGCCAGCAGCTCAAACGGGAGGTCCGCGATCAATGAGCAGTTCTTC; cdr3_aa: CASSSNGRSAINEQFF
clone_size: NA; j_call: TRBJ2-2; v_call: TRBV11-2; d_call: NA; cdr3_nt: TGTGCCAGCAGCTTAGCGGGGGGCCCCACCGGGGAGCTGTTTTTT; cdr3_aa: CASSLAGGPTGELFF
clone_size: NA; j_call: TRBJ1-3; v_call: TRBV15; d_call: NA; cdr3_nt: TGTGCCACCAGCAGTGCCGATCACGGGGCTGGAAACACCATATATTTT; cdr3_aa: CATSSADHGAGNTIYF
clone_size: NA; j_call: TRBJ2-1; v_call: TRBV7-8; d_call: NA; cdr3_nt: TGTGCCAGCAGCTCCGGGACCCCGGCCATGAGGTACAATGAGCAGTTCTTC; cdr3_aa: CASSSGTPAMRYNEQFF
clone_size: NA; j_call: TRBJ1-4; v_call: TRBV7-9; d_call: TRBD1; cdr3_nt: TGTGCCAGCAGCTGGGGACAGCTTAATAAAAAACTGTTTTTT; cdr3_aa: CASSWGQLNKKLFF
clone_size: NA; j_call: TRBJ2-7; v_call: TRBV10-2; d_call: NA; cdr3_nt: TGCGCCAGCAGTGGCCGGGAACCTGACGAGCAGTACTTC; cdr3_aa: CASSGREPDEQYF
clone_size: NA; j_call: TRBJ1-2; v_call: TRBV27; d_call: TRBD1; cdr3_nt: TGTGCCAGCAGTAGACAGGGTGGTAACTATGGCTACACCTTC; cdr3_aa: CASSRQGGNYGYTF